This T cell receptor (beta chain) was profiled in a study of control samples from healthy donors and cancer patients. Clones were read by immunoSEQ multiplex PCR, and TCRdb kept only the in-frame ones, dropping some. Of roughly 130,000 clones in the sample, roughly 94% were seen once. Trimming stripped 6 bases from V and 3 bases from J, with 14 bases between. CDR1 and CDR2 from the germline V gene are ENHRY and SYGVKD. This CDR3 has 14 amino acids. The sequenced sample was PBMCs. This clonotype was obtained from a man in his sixties with colorectal cancer. V and J are TRBV10-3 and TRBJ1-2; D gene ambiguous. CDR3 amino acids: CAIRAGLGHYGYTF. The CDR3 bases are TGTGCCATCAGGGCGGGGTTAGGCCACTATGGCTACACCTTC.